This TCR beta chain was retrieved from a study of CD8+CD57+ T cells in acquired aplastic anemia. Overall study findings and caveats: A significant difference in CD8+ Simpson's diversity between patients and controls was not found. There were fewer than 35 CD8+ CDR3 sequences that occurred in both patients and controls.

On this clonotype: The antigen remains unidentified.

Sequenced patients had shown CD8+CD57+ cell expansion by flow cytometry. Every patient had severe acquired aplastic anemia. Blood came from patients not yet given any therapy. Genomic DNA was employed as the template in profiling TCR beta VDJ and CDR3. TCRdb redid the calling of the reads with MiXCR, one entry per CDR3 protein. Here the sample spans about 190,000 distinct CDR3 sequences, 48% being singletons. This CDR3 spans 15 amino acids. Trimming left V 6 bases short and J 3 bases short, with 18 bases between. Germline-derived CDR1 and CDR2 are DFQATT and SNEGSKA (reference sequence). This receptor was taken from a human donor with aplastic anemia. Sequencing used sorted CD4+, CD8+, or CD8+CD57+ T cells (not recorded which) from PBMCs. J is TRBJ1-5 and V is TRBV20-1; possibly TRBD1 for D (5 bases). In DNA form, the CDR3 reads TGCAGTGCAGGCCTGACCGGGGCCCTCAATCAGCCCCAGCATTTT. Its translation is CSAGLTGALNQPQHF.